The following is a T cell receptor beta chain sequence with its context. The antigen this receptor binds is unknown. No much larger clonotype is one base removed from it; base qualities were not supplied. This specimen comes from a study of blood T cell repertoires in COVID-19 (dated by TCRdb to 2020 to 2021). Background on the whole study: Samples from collaborators originated in the United States, Italy and Spain and spanned both the acute and convalescent phases of COVID-19. The material from the prospective study consisted of cDNA or gDNA derived from T cells, B-cell-depleted T cells, or PBMCs. Deeply sampled blood TCRbeta repertoires from subjects exposed to, actively infected with, or recovered from COVID-19 were included in the dataset. The repertoires were released in a freely available public database meant as a resource for research on the immune response to SARS-CoV-2. Samples were obtained from the ongoing ImmuneRACE study (first 160 participants) and from some 1,200 subjects provided by 6 global collaborators. Sample metadata almost always included a de-identified subject ID, COVID-19 status, age in years and sex. Where available, HLA class I and class II types were taken from metadata supplied by the sample provider and were not determined by assay-based typing. Overall results and qualifications from the work: The quantity of clinical and demographic metadata differed by source and by participant and was supplied without curation.

Inclusive of the bounding cysteine and phenylalanine, the CDR3 is 16 residues long. The kept DNA is CDR3 alone, 48 bases in frame from the first base. V loses 4 bases of germline sequence and J loses 0 bases, and the interval between the two ends is 16 bases. CDR1 and CDR2 are read off the germline V gene (reference sequence) as SGHKS and YYEKEE. TCRbeta CDR3 regions were amplified from genomic DNA using the immunoSEQ Assay, a bias-controlled multiplex PCR. Turning to the authors' computational methods: The number of nucleated cells in each sample was estimated by amplification of reference gene primers within the assay. To quantify the absolute abundance of each unique TCRbeta CDR3 rearrangement, sequence reads were collapsed and filtered. For each sample, productive Simpson clonality was calculated by taking the square root of Simpson's diversity index across productive rearrangements. Not all clones reach the TCRdb copy of this immuneACCESS table, which keeps in-frame sequences only. Checked studies attribute under half of the gap to unresolved V genes and leave the rest unexplained. That table furnishes V, J and clone size, whereas the DNA furnished D and trimming. This sample comprises around 40,000 clones, over 80% of them detected only once. The ten largest clones capture 12% of the sample.

Whole blood was collected in K2EDTA tubes by collaborating institutions according to the institutions' own protocols. For TCRbeta analysis, collaborators shipped samples in one of three forms: frozen whole blood, isolated PBMCs, or DNA extracted from either of those sample types. This clonotype was sampled from a human donor in a cohort sampled during active COVID-19. This sequence uses TRBV5-5 and TRBJ1-2; the D gene identity is not certain. Input material: peripheral blood. CDR3 region: CASSRGLEGSNYGYTF. The base sequence is TGTGCCAGCAGCCGCGGTCTTGAGGGTTCTAACTATGGCTACACCTTC.